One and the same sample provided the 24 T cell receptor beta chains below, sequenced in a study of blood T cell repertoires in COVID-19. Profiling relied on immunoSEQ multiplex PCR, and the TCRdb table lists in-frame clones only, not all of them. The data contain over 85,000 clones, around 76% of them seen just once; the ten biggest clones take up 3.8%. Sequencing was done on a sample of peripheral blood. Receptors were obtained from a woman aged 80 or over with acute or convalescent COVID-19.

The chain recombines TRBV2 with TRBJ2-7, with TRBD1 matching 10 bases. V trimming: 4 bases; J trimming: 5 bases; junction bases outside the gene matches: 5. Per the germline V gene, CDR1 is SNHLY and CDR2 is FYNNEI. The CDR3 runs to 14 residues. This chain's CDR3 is CASSGQGADNEQYF. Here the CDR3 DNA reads TGTGCCAGCAGTGGACAGGGGGCGGACAACGAGCAGTACTTC.

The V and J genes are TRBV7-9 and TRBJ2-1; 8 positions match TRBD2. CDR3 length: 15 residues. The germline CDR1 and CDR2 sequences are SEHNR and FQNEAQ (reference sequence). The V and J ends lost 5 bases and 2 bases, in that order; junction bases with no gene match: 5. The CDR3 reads CASSLTSGAYNEQFF. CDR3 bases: TGTGCCAGCAGCCTAACTAGCGGAGCCTACAATGAGCAGTTCTTC.

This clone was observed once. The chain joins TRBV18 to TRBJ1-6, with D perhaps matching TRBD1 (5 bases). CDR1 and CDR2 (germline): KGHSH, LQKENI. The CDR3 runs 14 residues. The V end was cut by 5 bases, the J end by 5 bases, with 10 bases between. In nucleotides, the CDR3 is TGTGCCAGCTCAGGGAGGGGTGATAATTCACCCCTCCACTTT. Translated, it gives CASSGRGDNSPLHF.

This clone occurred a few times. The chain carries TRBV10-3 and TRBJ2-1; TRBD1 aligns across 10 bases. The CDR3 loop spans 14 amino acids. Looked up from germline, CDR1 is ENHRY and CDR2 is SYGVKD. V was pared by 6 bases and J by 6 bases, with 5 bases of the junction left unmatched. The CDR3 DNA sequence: TGTGCCATCAGCGGACAGGGGGACGTCAATGAGCAGTTCTTC. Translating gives CAISGQGDVNEQFF.

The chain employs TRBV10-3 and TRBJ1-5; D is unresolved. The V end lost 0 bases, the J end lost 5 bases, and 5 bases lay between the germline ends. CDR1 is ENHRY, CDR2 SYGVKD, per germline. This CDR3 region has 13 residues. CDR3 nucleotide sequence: TGTGCCATCAGTGAGTCGAGGGATCAGCCCCAGCATTTT. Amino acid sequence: CAISESRDQPQHF.

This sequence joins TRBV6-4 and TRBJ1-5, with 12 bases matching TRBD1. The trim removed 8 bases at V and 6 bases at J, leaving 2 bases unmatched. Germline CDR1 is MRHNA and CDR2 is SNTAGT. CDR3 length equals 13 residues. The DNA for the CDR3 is TGTGCCAGCGGGACAGGGGGCGGTCAGCCCCAGCATTTT. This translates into CASGTGGGQPQHF.

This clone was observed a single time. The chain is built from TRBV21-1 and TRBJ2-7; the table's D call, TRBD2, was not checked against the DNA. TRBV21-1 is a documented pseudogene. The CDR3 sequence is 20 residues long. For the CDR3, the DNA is TGTGCCAGCAGCAAAGCTACTAGCGGGAACATAAAACCCACCTCCTACGAGCAGTACTTC. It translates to CASSKATSGNIKPTSYEQYF.

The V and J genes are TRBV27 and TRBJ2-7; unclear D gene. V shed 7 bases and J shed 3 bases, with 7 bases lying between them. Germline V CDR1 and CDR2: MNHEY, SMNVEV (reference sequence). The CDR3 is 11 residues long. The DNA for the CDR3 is TGTGCCAGCACCTCGGGCTACGAGCAGTACTTC. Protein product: CASTSGYEQYF.

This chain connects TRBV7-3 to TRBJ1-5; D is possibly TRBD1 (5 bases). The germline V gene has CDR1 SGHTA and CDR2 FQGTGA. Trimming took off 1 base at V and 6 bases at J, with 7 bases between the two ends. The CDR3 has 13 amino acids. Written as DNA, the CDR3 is TGTGCCAGCAGCTTAAGCCAGGGTCAGCCCCAGCATTTT. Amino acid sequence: CASSLSQGQPQHF. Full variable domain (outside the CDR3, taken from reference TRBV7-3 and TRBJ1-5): GAGVSQTPSNKVTEKGKYVELRCDPISGHTALYWYRQSLGQGPEFLIYFQGTGAADDSGLPNDRFFAVRPEGSVSTLKIQRTERGDSAVYLCASSLSQGQPQHFGDGTRLSIL.

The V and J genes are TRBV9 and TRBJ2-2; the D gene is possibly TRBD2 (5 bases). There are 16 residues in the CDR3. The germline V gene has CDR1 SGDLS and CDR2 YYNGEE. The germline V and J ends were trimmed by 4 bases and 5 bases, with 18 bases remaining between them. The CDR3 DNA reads TGTGCCAGCAGCCCCCGCGGGTGGGTTGGGACCGGGGAGCTGTTTTTT. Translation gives CASSPRGWVGTGELFF. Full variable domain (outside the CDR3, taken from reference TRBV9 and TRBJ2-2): DSGVTQTPKHLITATGQRVTLRCSPRSGDLSVYWYQQSLDQGLQFLIQYYNGEERAKGNILERFSAQQFPDLHSELNLSSLELGDSALYFCASSPRGWVGTGELFFGEGSRLTVL.

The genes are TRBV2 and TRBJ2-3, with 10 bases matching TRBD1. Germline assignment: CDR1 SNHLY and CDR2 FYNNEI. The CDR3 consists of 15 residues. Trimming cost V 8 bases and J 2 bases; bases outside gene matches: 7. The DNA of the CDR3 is TGTGCCAGCTACAGGACAGGGGGGATCACAGATACGCAGTATTTT. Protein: CASYRTGGITDTQYF. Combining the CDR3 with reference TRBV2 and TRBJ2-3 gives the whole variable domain EPEVTQTPSHQVTQMGQEVILRCVPISNHLYFYWYRQILGQKVEFLVSFYNNEISEKSEIFDDQFSVERPDGSNFTLKIRSTKLEDSAMYFCASYRTGGITDTQYFGPGTRLTVL.

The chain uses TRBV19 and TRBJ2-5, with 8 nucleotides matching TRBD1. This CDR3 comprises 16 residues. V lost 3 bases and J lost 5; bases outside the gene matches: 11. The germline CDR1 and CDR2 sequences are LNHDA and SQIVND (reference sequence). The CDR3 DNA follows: TGTGCCAGTAGTATTATGGCGCAGGGGGCGCGGGAGACCCAGTACTTC. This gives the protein CASSIMAQGARETQYF.

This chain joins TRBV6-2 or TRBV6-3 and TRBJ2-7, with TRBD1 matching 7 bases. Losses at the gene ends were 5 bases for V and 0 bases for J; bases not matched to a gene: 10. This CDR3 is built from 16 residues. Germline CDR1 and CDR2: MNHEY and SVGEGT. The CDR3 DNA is TGTGCCAGCAGTCGACTAATGACAGGGCGCTCCTACGAGCAGTACTTC. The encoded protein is CASSRLMTGRSYEQYF.

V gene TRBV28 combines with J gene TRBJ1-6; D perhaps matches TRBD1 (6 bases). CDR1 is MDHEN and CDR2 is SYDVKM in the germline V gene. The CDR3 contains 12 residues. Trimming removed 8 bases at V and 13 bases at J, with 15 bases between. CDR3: CASHSGVKPLHF. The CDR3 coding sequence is TGTGCCAGCCACTCAGGGGTGAAGCCCCTCCACTTT.

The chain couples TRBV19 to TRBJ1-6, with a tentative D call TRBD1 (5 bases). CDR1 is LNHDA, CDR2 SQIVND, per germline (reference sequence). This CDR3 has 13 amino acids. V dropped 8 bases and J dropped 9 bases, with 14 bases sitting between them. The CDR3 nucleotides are TGTGCCAGTCGTCGGGGGAGGGGTTCACCCCTCCACTTT. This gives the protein CASRRGRGSPLHF.

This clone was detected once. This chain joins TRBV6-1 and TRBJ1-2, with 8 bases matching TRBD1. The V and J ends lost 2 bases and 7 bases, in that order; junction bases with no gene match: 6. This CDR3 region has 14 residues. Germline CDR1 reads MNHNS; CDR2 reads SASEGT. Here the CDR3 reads CASSEILTGVGYTF. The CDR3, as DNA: TGTGCCAGCAGTGAAATACTGACAGGGGTTGGCTACACCTTC.

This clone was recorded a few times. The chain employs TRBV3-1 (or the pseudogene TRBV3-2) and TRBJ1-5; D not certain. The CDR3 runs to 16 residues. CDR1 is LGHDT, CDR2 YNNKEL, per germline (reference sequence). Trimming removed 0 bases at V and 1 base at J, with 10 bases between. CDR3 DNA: TGTGCCAGCAGCCAAGATGGAGGGATGAGCAATCAGCCCCAGCATTTT. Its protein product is CASSQDGGMSNQPQHF.

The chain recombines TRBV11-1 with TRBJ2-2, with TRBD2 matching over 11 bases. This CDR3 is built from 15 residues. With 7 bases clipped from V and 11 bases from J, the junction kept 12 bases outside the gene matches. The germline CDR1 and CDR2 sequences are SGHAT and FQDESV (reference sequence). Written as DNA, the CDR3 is TGTGCCAGCACCATTCCAACTAGCGGGAGTGTCGAGCTGTTTTTT. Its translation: CASTIPTSGSVELFF.

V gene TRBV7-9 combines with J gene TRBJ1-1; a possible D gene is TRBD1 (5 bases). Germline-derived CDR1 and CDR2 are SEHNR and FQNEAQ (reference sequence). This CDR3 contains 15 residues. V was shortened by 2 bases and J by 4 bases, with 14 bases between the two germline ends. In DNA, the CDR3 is TGTGCCAGCAGCTTAAGGGGTCAGGGAGGCACTGAAGCTTTCTTT. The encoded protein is CASSLRGQGGTEAFF.

For the CDR3, the DNA is TGTGCCAGCAGCTTAGATTCGGGCACAGATACGCAGTATTTT. Protein sequence: CASSLDSGTDTQYF. The chain carries TRBV11-2 and TRBJ2-3, with D hard to call. Germline assignment: CDR1 SGHAT and CDR2 FQNNGV. Trimming left V 0 bases short and J 1 base short, with 5 bases between. This CDR3 region has 14 residues. The full variable domain, with the rest looked up from reference TRBV11-2 and TRBJ2-3, is EAGVAQSPRYKIIEKRQSVAFWCNPISGHATLYWYQQILGQGPKLLIQFQNNGVVDDSQLPKDRFSAERLKGVDSTLKIQPAKLEDSAVYLCASSLDSGTDTQYFGPGTRLTVL.

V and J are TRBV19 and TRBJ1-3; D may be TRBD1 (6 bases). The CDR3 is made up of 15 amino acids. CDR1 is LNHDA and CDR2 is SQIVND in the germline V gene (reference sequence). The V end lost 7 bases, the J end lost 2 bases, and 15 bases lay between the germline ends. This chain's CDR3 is CASITGRSPGNTIYF. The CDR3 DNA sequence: TGTGCCAGTATCACAGGGAGATCTCCTGGAAACACCATATATTTT. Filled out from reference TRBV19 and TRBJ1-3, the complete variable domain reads DGGITQSPKYLFRKEGQNVTLSCEQNLNHDAMYWYRQDPGQGLRLIYYSQIVNDFQKGDIAEGYSVSREKKESFPLTVTSAQKNPTAFYLCASITGRSPGNTIYFGEGSWLTVV.

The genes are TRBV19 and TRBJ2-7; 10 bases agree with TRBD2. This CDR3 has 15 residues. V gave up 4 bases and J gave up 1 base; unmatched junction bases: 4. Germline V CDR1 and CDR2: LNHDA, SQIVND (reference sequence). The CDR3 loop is CASSTSGSWSYEQYF. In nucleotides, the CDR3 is TGTGCCAGTAGTACTAGCGGGAGCTGGTCCTACGAGCAGTACTTC. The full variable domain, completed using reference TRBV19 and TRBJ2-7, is DGGITQSPKYLFRKEGQNVTLSCEQNLNHDAMYWYRQDPGQGLRLIYYSQIVNDFQKGDIAEGYSVSREKKESFPLTVTSAQKNPTAFYLCASSTSGSWSYEQYFGPGTRLTVT.

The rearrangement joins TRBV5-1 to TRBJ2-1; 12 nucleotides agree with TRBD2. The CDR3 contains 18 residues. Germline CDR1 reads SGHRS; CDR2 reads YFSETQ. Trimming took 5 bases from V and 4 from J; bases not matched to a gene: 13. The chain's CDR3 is CASSSPRLAGEQYNEQFF. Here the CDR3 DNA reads TGCGCCAGCAGTTCACCGCGACTAGCGGGGGAGCAATACAATGAGCAGTTCTTC.

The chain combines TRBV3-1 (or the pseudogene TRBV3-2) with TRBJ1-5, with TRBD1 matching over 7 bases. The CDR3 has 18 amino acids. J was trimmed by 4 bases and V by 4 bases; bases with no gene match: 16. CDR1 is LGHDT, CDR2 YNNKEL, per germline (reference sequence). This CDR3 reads CASSRYPLGTALNQPQHF. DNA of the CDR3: TGTGCCAGCAGCCGGTACCCCCTCGGGACAGCCTTAAATCAGCCCCAGCATTTT.